The 28 T cell receptor beta chains in this list originate from one sample, sequenced in a study of shared clonotypes between healthy human individuals. Using immunoSEQ multiplex PCR, the repertoire was profiled, and TCRdb retains in-frame clones only, with some absent. Seen here are about 600,000 clones, roughly 98% observed once, and the top ten hold 0.3%. CD45RO-negative cells were positively selected for CCR7, leaving out terminally differentiated effector memory CD45RA+ cells. The sequencing input was naive CD8+ T cells sorted from blood. These receptors were taken from a man in his thirties or forties in good health.

The chain couples TRBV6-1 to TRBJ2-1; a possible D gene is TRBD2 (6 bases). V dropped 4 bases and J dropped 3 bases, with 13 bases sitting between them. CDR3 length: 15 amino acids. Germline CDR1 is MNHNS and CDR2 is SASEGT. Here the CDR3 reads CASSARLASYNEQFF. DNA of the CDR3: TGTGCCAGCAGTGCGCGGCTAGCGAGCTACAATGAGCAGTTCTTC.

The genes are TRBV6-5 and TRBJ2-5; 10 positions match TRBD2. CDR1 MNHEY and CDR2 SVGAGI come from the germline V gene. Germline trimming cut 6 bases from V and 7 bases from J; bases unmatched to any gene: 11. The CDR3 covers 15 residues. The CDR3 reads CASRPGTSALATQYF. CDR3 in DNA: TGTGCCAGCAGGCCCGGGACTAGCGCTCTGGCGACCCAGTACTTC.

This chain uses TRBV9 with TRBJ2-1; TRBD2 aligns across 8 bases. The V gene's germline CDR1 is SGDLS and CDR2 YYNGEE. The CDR3 sequence is 17 residues long. J gave up 3 bases and V 3 bases, and 11 bases lay outside the gene matches. The CDR3 is CASSETSGSPLYNEQFF. CDR3 coding DNA: TGTGCCAGCAGCGAGACCAGCGGGAGCCCACTCTACAATGAGCAGTTCTTC.

The rearrangement links TRBV29-1 to TRBJ1-1, with a tentative D call TRBD1 (5 bases). The CDR3 has 12 amino acids. Trimming left V 6 bases short and J 0 bases short, with 8 bases between. CDR1 is SQVTM, CDR2 ANQGSEA, per germline. The CDR3: CSVGLMNTEAFF. The CDR3 region has the DNA TGCAGCGTGGGGCTTATGAACACTGAAGCTTTCTTT.

This clone was counted once. The chain uses TRBV7-9 and TRBJ2-1; 12 bases align to TRBD2. V gave up 1 base and J gave up 3 bases; unmatched junction bases: 1. CDR3 length: 16 residues. Per germline, CDR1 SEHNR and CDR2 FQNEAQ (reference sequence). CDR3 DNA: TGTGCCAGCAGCTTAGAACTAGCGGGGGGCTACAATGAGCAGTTCTTC. It specifies CASSLELAGGYNEQFF.

The chain links TRBV29-1 to TRBJ2-4; no definite D call. Germline CDR1 is SQVTM and CDR2 is ANQGSEA. The V and J ends lost 4 bases and 2 bases respectively, with 9 bases between them. CDR3 length: 13 amino acids. This CDR3 is CSVVQHTKNIQYF. CDR3 DNA sequence: TGCAGCGTTGTGCAGCACACCAAAAACATTCAGTACTTC. Supplemented by reference TRBV29-1 and TRBJ2-4, the full variable domain reads SAVISQKPSRDICQRGTSLTIQCQVDSQVTMMFWYRQQPGQSLTLIATANQGSEATYESGFVIDKFPISRPNLTFSTLTVSNMSPEDSSIYLCSVVQHTKNIQYFGAGTRLSVL.

CDR3 sequence: CSVGRGVSTDTQYF. In nucleotides, the CDR3 is TGCAGCGTGGGTCGTGGGGTTAGCACAGATACGCAGTATTTT. The chain combines TRBV29-1 with TRBJ2-3; D is uncertain. The CDR3 spans 14 residues. Germline values: CDR1 SQVTM, CDR2 ANQGSEA. Deletions cut 6 bases from V and 0 bases from J, with 13 bases between.

The chain joins TRBV5-1 to TRBJ2-7; 7 bases are a match to TRBD1. This CDR3 has 15 amino acids. Trimming at V came to 4 bases and at J to 0 bases, leaving 7 bases not matched to a gene. The germline CDR1 and CDR2 sequences are SGHRS and YFSETQ. The CDR3 reads CASSPTGASSYEQYF. The CDR3 nucleotides are TGCGCCAGCAGCCCAACAGGGGCATCCTCCTACGAGCAGTACTTC.

Written as DNA, the CDR3 is TGTGCCAGCAGCTTTATAGCCAGGGCTCACTATGGCTACACCTTC. This translates into CASSFIARAHYGYTF. The chain carries TRBV7-9 and TRBJ1-2; D might be TRBD1 (5 bases). The V gene lost 3 bases and the J gene lost 3 bases, with 14 bases spanning the gap. In germline, CDR1 is SEHNR, CDR2 FQNEAQ (reference sequence). The CDR3 length is 15 residues.

The V gene is TRBV28, the J gene TRBJ1-1, with D possibly matching TRBD1 (5 bases). This CDR3 spans 17 amino acids. Germline CDR1 MDHEN, CDR2 SYDVKM. V was shortened by 3 bases and J by 6 bases, with 23 bases between the two germline ends. The CDR3 DNA reads TGTGCCAGCAGTTTTGAAGATCTCGGGACGGTGGGACCTGAAGCTTTCTTT. It codes for CASSFEDLGTVGPEAFF.

The chain has TRBV5-6 and TRBJ1-1; tentatively, D is TRBD1 (6 bases). Deletions cut 4 bases from V and 1 base from J, with 8 bases between. CDR1 and CDR2 from the germline V gene are SGHDT and YYEEEE. This CDR3 is 13 amino acids long. The CDR3 nucleotides read TGTGCCAGCAGCGAACAGGGGAACACTGAAGCTTTCTTT. Protein sequence: CASSEQGNTEAFF.

This rearrangement joins TRBV7-9 to TRBJ2-2; no clear D. The CDR3 is 16 residues long. Trimming took 3 bases from V and 6 from J, leaving 17 bases between them. Germline CDR1 is SEHNR and CDR2 is FQNEAQ (reference sequence). CDR3 DNA sequence: TGTGCCAGCAGCTTTACGCACTCCAGGAATCCCGGGGAGCTGTTTTTT. Residues: CASSFTHSRNPGELFF.

CDR3 residues: CASSQRDGYEQYF. DNA of the CDR3: TGTGCCAGCAGCCAGCGGGACGGCTACGAGCAGTACTTC. The chain combines TRBV7-9 with TRBJ2-7; TRBD2 matches 7 bases. Germline assignment: CDR1 SEHNR and CDR2 FQNEAQ (reference sequence). This CDR3 comprises 13 residues. The trim removed 5 bases at V and 3 bases at J, leaving 4 bases unmatched.

The rearrangement links TRBV19 to TRBJ2-1; D is perhaps TRBD1 or TRBD2 (5 bases each). The CDR3 spans 15 residues. CDR1 and CDR2 from the germline V gene are LNHDA and SQIVND (reference sequence). V was clipped by 4 bases and J by 5 bases, with 15 bases between them. CDR3 sequence reads: CASSNPDWGHNEQFF. For the CDR3, the DNA is TGTGCCAGTAGTAACCCAGACTGGGGACACAATGAGCAGTTCTTC.

The chain recombines TRBV7-9 with TRBJ2-1, with D possibly being TRBD2 (6 bases). The germline gives CDR1 SEHNR, CDR2 FQNEAQ (reference sequence). The ends were cut back, 4 bases at V and 6 bases at J, with 19 bases in the middle. The CDR3 length is 16 residues. The CDR3 DNA reads TGTGCCAGCAGCTCGGTGGATGGGGGGAGAGGCAATGAGCAGTTCTTC. Translation: CASSSVDGGRGNEQFF.

This CDR3 reads CASSDAEGEQYF. In nucleotides, the CDR3 is TGTGCCAGCAGCGACGCGGAGGGCGAGCAGTACTTC. V and J are TRBV5-4 and TRBJ2-7; TRBD2 might be the D (6 bases). Trimming took 4 bases from V and 6 from J, leaving 11 bases between them. The length of the CDR3 is 12 residues. In germline, CDR1 is SGHNT, CDR2 YYREEE (reference sequence).

The chain is built from TRBV7-2 and TRBJ2-7; TRBD2 matches 7 bases. CDR3 size: 14 residues. Germline V lookup: CDR1 SGHTA, CDR2 FQGNSA. V was clipped by 6 bases and J by 3 bases; unmatched bases: 8. The CDR3 spells CASSREGKVYEQYF. The CDR3 nucleotides read TGTGCCAGCAGTAGGGAGGGAAAAGTCTACGAGCAGTACTTC.

The chain recombines TRBV7-6 with TRBJ2-2; TRBD1 aligns across 10 bases. The CDR3 loop spans 16 amino acids. The germline gives CDR1 SGHVS, CDR2 FNYEAQ. Trimming removed 5 bases from V and 6 bases from J; junction bases left unmatched: 9. This chain's CDR3 is CASSPITGTGAGELFF. Here the CDR3 DNA reads TGTGCCAGCAGCCCCATAACCGGGACAGGGGCCGGGGAGCTGTTTTTT.

CDR3 coding DNA: TGTGCCAGCCCTTCCGAGGGCGGCGATCAGCCCCAGCATTTT. Translating gives CASPSEGGDQPQHF. The rearrangement joins TRBV28 to TRBJ1-5; D is ambiguous. The germline CDR1 and CDR2 sequences are MDHEN and SYDVKM. V shed 8 bases and J shed 5 bases, with 16 bases lying between them. The CDR3 has 14 amino acids.

The genes are TRBV30 and TRBJ2-7; possibly TRBD1 for D (5 bases). Germline V gene sequence: CDR1 GTSNPN, CDR2 SVGIG (reference sequence). V was pared by 7 bases and J by 0 bases, with 7 bases between. CDR3 size: 11 residues. CDR3 region: CASTGSYEQYF. CDR3 sequence (DNA): TGTGCCTCAACAGGCTCCTACGAGCAGTACTTC.

For the CDR3, the DNA is TGTGCCAGCAGTTTATATGGACTAGCGGAAGTACTTGGGGGGCAGTTCTTC. Residues: CASSLYGLAEVLGGQFF. This chain uses TRBV27 with TRBJ2-1, with TRBD2 identical over 10 bases. V shed 1 base and J 12 bases; nucleotides not matched to a gene: 15. Germline V gene lookup returns CDR1 MNHEY and CDR2 SMNVEV (reference sequence). The CDR3 contains 17 residues.

The chain carries TRBV19 and TRBJ2-1; D is perhaps TRBD2 (5 bases). This CDR3 is 13 amino acids long. Trimming pared 8 bases from V and 0 bases from J, leaving 8 bases between. Germline loops: CDR1 LNHDA, CDR2 SQIVND (reference sequence). CDR3 region: CASGLYSYNEQFF. Written as DNA, the CDR3 is TGTGCCAGTGGACTCTACTCCTACAATGAGCAGTTCTTC.

V gene TRBV7-6 combines with J gene TRBJ2-7; no reliable D call. Germline values: CDR1 SGHVS, CDR2 FNYEAQ. This CDR3 spans 14 amino acids. V was clipped by 1 base and J by 0 bases, with 7 bases between them. The CDR3 reads CASSLEGSSYEQYF. The CDR3 DNA is TGTGCCAGCAGCTTAGAAGGCAGCTCCTACGAGCAGTACTTC. Together with reference TRBV7-6 and TRBJ2-7, the CDR3 gives the full variable domain: GAGVSQSPRYKVTKRGQDVALRCDPISGHVSLYWYRQALGQGPEFLTYFNYEAQQDKSGLPNDRFSAERPEGSISTLTIQRTEQRDSAMYRCASSLEGSSYEQYFGPGTRLTVT.

This chain links TRBV18 with TRBJ2-7; D not resolved. V shed 1 base and J shed 4 bases, with 17 bases lying between them. The CDR3 covers 16 residues. Germline CDR1 KGHSH, CDR2 LQKENI. For the CDR3, the DNA is TGTGCCAGCTCACCACGAGGCACTCCTACAAATTACGAGCAGTACTTC. It yields the protein CASSPRGTPTNYEQYF.

DNA of the CDR3: TGTGCCAGCTGGGCGGGGGAGGACGAGCAGTACTTC. Its translation: CASWAGEDEQYF. The V call is TRBV18, the J call TRBJ2-7, with 7 nucleotides matching TRBD2. Per the germline V gene, CDR1 is KGHSH and CDR2 is LQKENI. The CDR3 sequence is 12 residues long. The trim removed 7 bases at V and 5 bases at J, leaving 5 bases unmatched.

V and J are TRBV28 and TRBJ2-2, with 8 bases fitting TRBD1. This CDR3 contains 16 residues. V shed 5 bases, J shed 1 base, and the junction held 6 bases outside the gene matches. CDR1 and CDR2 (germline): MDHEN, SYDVKM. This CDR3 reads CASSTTGVRNTGELFF. The CDR3 DNA reads TGTGCCAGCAGTACGACAGGGGTGAGGAACACCGGGGAGCTGTTTTTT.

The J gene is TRBJ2-7, the V gene TRBV28; TRBD1 aligns across 9 bases. The CDR3 is 15 amino acids. From germline, CDR1 is MDHEN and CDR2 SYDVKM. J gave up 2 bases and V 7 bases, and 9 bases lay outside the gene matches. The CDR3, as DNA: TGTGCCAGCATTGACTCGGACAGGGGTCCCTACGAGCAGTACTTC. Translated: CASIDSDRGPYEQYF.

This clone showed up just once. The rearrangement links TRBV7-2 to TRBJ2-1, with 12 bases fitting TRBD2. The ends lost 4 bases at V and 4 bases at J; junction bases unmatched: 2. The length of the CDR3 is 15 residues. Germline CDR1 reads SGHTA; CDR2 reads FQGNSA. The DNA for the CDR3 is TGTGCCAGCAGCTGGACTAGCGGGGAATACAATGAGCAGTTCTTC. It translates to CASSWTSGEYNEQFF. Combining the CDR3 with reference TRBV7-2 and TRBJ2-1 gives the whole variable domain GAGVSQSPSNKVTEKGKDVELRCDPISGHTALYWYRQSLGQGLEFLIYFQGNSAPDKSGLPSDRFSAERTGGSVSTLTIQRTQQEDSAVYLCASSWTSGEYNEQFFGPGTRLTVL.